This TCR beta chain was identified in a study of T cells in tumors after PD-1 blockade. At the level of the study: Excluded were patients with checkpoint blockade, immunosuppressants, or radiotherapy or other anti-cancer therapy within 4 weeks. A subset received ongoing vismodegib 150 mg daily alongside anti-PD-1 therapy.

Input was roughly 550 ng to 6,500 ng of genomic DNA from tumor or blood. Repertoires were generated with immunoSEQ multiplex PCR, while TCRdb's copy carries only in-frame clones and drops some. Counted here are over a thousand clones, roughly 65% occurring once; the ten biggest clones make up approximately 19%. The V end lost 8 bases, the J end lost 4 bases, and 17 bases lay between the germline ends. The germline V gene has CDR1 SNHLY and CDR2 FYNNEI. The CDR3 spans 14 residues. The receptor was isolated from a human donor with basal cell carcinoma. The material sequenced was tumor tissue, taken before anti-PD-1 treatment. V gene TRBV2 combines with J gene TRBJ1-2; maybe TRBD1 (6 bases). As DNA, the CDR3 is TGTGCCAGCTCTATCGAAGGGGGGATCTATGGCTACACCTTC. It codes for CASSIEGGIYGYTF.